A selection of T cell receptor beta chains follows, all from one sample in a study of T cell responses to AZD1222 COVID-19 vaccine. Clones were sequenced by immunoSEQ multiplex PCR, and TCRdb holds only the in-frame ones, with some missing. The sample shows about 120,000 clones, around 87% of them seen only once. The sequencing here drew on peripheral blood, taken on day 0 of AZD1222 vaccination. These TCRs come from an adult in good health. The CDR3 runs from the conserved cysteine through the conserved F or W. D genes are given only for firm matches. The size entry is marked missing in some rows and otherwise reads once, few, many or a size class.

J gene: TRBJ2-6
V gene: TRBV19
D gene: TRBD1
clone size: -
CDR3 DNA: TGTGCCACCGCGACAGGGGCAAAACTCTCTGGGGCCAACGTCCTGACTTTC
CDR3 protein: CATATGAKLSGANVLTF

J gene: TRBJ1-3
V gene: TRBV13
D gene: -
clone size: -
CDR3 DNA: TGTGCCAGCAGCTCGTCAAGAACTGGAAACACCATATATTTT
CDR3 protein: CASSSSRTGNTIYF

J gene: TRBJ1-2
V gene: TRBV19
D gene: TRBD1
clone size: -
CDR3 DNA: TGTGCCAGTAGTTCCTCCGTCGGGACAGGTAGTTGGTATGGCTACACCTTC
CDR3 protein: CASSSSVGTGSWYGYTF

J gene: TRBJ1-2
V gene: TRBV3-1/TRBV3-2
D gene: TRBD1
clone size: -
CDR3 DNA: TGTGCCAGCAGCCAATCCCAGGGGGTGGATGGCTACACCTTC
CDR3 protein: CASSQSQGVDGYTF

J gene: TRBJ1-2
V gene: TRBV7-2
D gene: TRBD1
clone size: -
CDR3 DNA: TGTGCCAGCACCTGGGACAGAAACTATGGCTACACCTTC
CDR3 protein: CASTWDRNYGYTF

J gene: TRBJ1-2
V gene: TRBV6-1
D gene: -
clone size: -
CDR3 DNA: TGTGCCAGCAGTGAAGGGGTGACGCGGTATAGGGGCTACACCTTC
CDR3 protein: CASSEGVTRYRGYTF

J gene: TRBJ2-2
V gene: TRBV12-5
D gene: -
clone size: -
CDR3 DNA: TGTGCTAGTGGTTTTGGCCGGGACCGCTACACCGGGGAGCTGTTTTTT
CDR3 protein: CASGFGRDRYTGELFF

J gene: TRBJ2-5
V gene: TRBV11-2
D gene: -
clone size: -
CDR3 DNA: TGTGCCAGCAGCCCGAGGTACCAAGAGACCCAGTACTTC
CDR3 protein: CASSPRYQETQYF

J gene: TRBJ2-7
V gene: TRBV27
D gene: -
clone size: few
CDR3 DNA: TGTGCCAGCACCCCCGGCACTAGACTAATCAACGAGCAGTACTTC
CDR3 protein: CASTPGTRLINEQYF

J gene: TRBJ1-1
V gene: TRBV15
D gene: -
clone size: -
CDR3 DNA: TGTGCCACCAGCAGAGTAGAATCTAACACTGAAGCTTTCTTT
CDR3 protein: CATSRVESNTEAFF

J gene: TRBJ1-1
V gene: TRBV4-1
D gene: -
clone size: -
CDR3 DNA: TGCGCCAGCAGCCAAGCCAGCACTGAAGCTTTCTTT
CDR3 protein: CASSQASTEAFF

J gene: TRBJ2-3
V gene: TRBV29-1
D gene: TRBD1
clone size: -
CDR3 DNA: TGCAGCGTTGAACCTGGACAGGGGATGGATACGCAGTATTTT
CDR3 protein: CSVEPGQGMDTQYF

J gene: TRBJ2-2
V gene: TRBV5-1
D gene: TRBD2
clone size: -
CDR3 DNA: TGCGCCAGCGCATGGACTAGCACCGGGGAGCTGTTTTTT
CDR3 protein: CASAWTSTGELFF

J gene: TRBJ2-1
V gene: TRBV5-1
D gene: -
clone size: -
CDR3 DNA: TGCGCCAGCAGGATTGGGGGCTCCTACAATGAGCAGTTCTTC
CDR3 protein: CASRIGGSYNEQFF

J gene: TRBJ2-3
V gene: TRBV4-3
D gene: TRBD2
clone size: -
CDR3 DNA: TGCGCCAGCAGCCAAGATACACGGCCTAGCGGGCCAGATACGCAGTATTTT
CDR3 protein: CASSQDTRPSGPDTQYF

J gene: TRBJ1-2
V gene: TRBV27
D gene: -
clone size: -
CDR3 DNA: TGTGCCAGCAGTTTATCGATTTCGTCTACCCTCTATGGCTACACCTTC
CDR3 protein: CASSLSISSTLYGYTF

J gene: TRBJ1-6
V gene: TRBV4-1
D gene: -
clone size: -
CDR3 DNA: TGCGCCAGCAGCCAAGGTGACAGCTGGAATTCACCCCTCCACTTT
CDR3 protein: CASSQGDSWNSPLHF

J gene: TRBJ2-2
V gene: TRBV19
D gene: -
clone size: -
CDR3 DNA: TGTGCCAGTAGTTACGTGCCCACAGACACCGGGGAGCTGTTTTTT
CDR3 protein: CASSYVPTDTGELFF

J gene: TRBJ2-3
V gene: TRBV5-5
D gene: -
clone size: once
CDR3 DNA: TGTGCCAGCAGCTTGGGGCCTTACACAGATACGCAGTATTTT
CDR3 protein: CASSLGPYTDTQYF

J gene: TRBJ2-5
V gene: TRBV11-1
D gene: -
clone size: -
CDR3 DNA: TGTGCCAGCAGCTTAGCGCGGGGCGGCCCCCGGGAGACCCAGTACTTC
CDR3 protein: CASSLARGGPRETQYF

J gene: TRBJ2-7
V gene: TRBV10-3
D gene: TRBD1
clone size: -
CDR3 DNA: TGTGCCATCAGTCCGGGACAGGGGTTGTATGGGCAGTACTTC
CDR3 protein: CAISPGQGLYGQYF

J gene: TRBJ1-1
V gene: TRBV4-1
D gene: -
clone size: -
CDR3 DNA: TGCGCCAGCAGCCAGGCGGGACAGAACACTGAAGCTTTCTTT
CDR3 protein: CASSQAGQNTEAFF

J gene: TRBJ2-3
V gene: TRBV7-9
D gene: -
clone size: once
CDR3 DNA: TGTGCCAGCAGCCGACTAGGTGATACGCAGTATTTT
CDR3 protein: CASSRLGDTQYF

J gene: TRBJ1-1
V gene: TRBV11-3
D gene: -
clone size: -
CDR3 DNA: TGTGCCAGCAGCTCTTCCTTTACAGGGAAGACTGAAGCTTTCTTT
CDR3 protein: CASSSSFTGKTEAFF

J gene: TRBJ2-1
V gene: TRBV7-6
D gene: TRBD2
clone size: once
CDR3 DNA: TGTGCCAGCAGCTCCCGACTAGCGGGGGTCTACAATGAGCAGTTCTTC
CDR3 protein: CASSSRLAGVYNEQFF

J gene: TRBJ1-3
V gene: TRBV14
D gene: -
clone size: -
CDR3 DNA: TGTGCCAGCAGCCAAAGGGGTGTTCGAAACACCATATATTTT
CDR3 protein: CASSQRGVRNTIYF

J gene: TRBJ2-1
V gene: TRBV27
D gene: TRBD2
clone size: -
CDR3 DNA: TGTGCCACCTGGGGGCGGGGGGGCTCCTACAATGAGCAGTTCTTC
CDR3 protein: CATWGRGGSYNEQFF

J gene: TRBJ2-4
V gene: TRBV12-5
D gene: -
clone size: -
CDR3 DNA: TGTGCTAGTGGTTTGGTTATTGGGGGAGCCAAAAACATTCAGTACTTC
CDR3 protein: CASGLVIGGAKNIQYF

J gene: TRBJ1-2
V gene: TRBV19
D gene: -
clone size: -
CDR3 DNA: TGTGCCAGTAGTAACTATAACTATGGCTACACCTTC
CDR3 protein: CASSNYNYGYTF

J gene: TRBJ1-3
V gene: TRBV3-1/TRBV3-2
D gene: -
clone size: -
CDR3 DNA: TGTGCCAGCAGCCCCCGGGGAAACACCATATATTTT
CDR3 protein: CASSPRGNTIYF

J gene: TRBJ2-7
V gene: TRBV11-2
D gene: TRBD2
clone size: once
CDR3 DNA: TGTGCCAGTTTAGCGGGAACTACCTACGAGCAGTACTTC
CDR3 protein: CASLAGTTYEQYF

J gene: TRBJ2-7
V gene: TRBV11-2
D gene: -
clone size: once
CDR3 DNA: TGTGCCAGCAGCTTAGTTGGGACACGAGTCCGAGGCGAGCAGTACTTC
CDR3 protein: CASSLVGTRVRGEQYF

J gene: TRBJ2-1
V gene: TRBV6-5
D gene: -
clone size: -
CDR3 DNA: TGTGCCAGCAATTCCCGCGGAACGTGGGATGAGCAGTTCTTC
CDR3 protein: CASNSRGTWDEQFF

J gene: TRBJ2-7
V gene: TRBV4-2
D gene: -
clone size: -
CDR3 DNA: TGTGCCAGCAGCCAAGGGGCGACAGCTTCCTACGAGCAGTACTTC
CDR3 protein: CASSQGATASYEQYF

J gene: TRBJ2-7
V gene: TRBV7-2
D gene: -
clone size: -
CDR3 DNA: TGTGCCAGCAGCTTAATGGCAGCTTCCTACGAGCAGTACTTC
CDR3 protein: CASSLMAASYEQYF

J gene: TRBJ2-1
V gene: TRBV20-1
D gene: TRBD2
clone size: -
CDR3 DNA: TGCAGTGCTAGTAGTGGGGGGGCCTACAATGAGCAGTTCTTC
CDR3 protein: CSASSGGAYNEQFF

J gene: TRBJ2-3
V gene: TRBV4-3
D gene: TRBD2
clone size: -
CDR3 DNA: TGCGCCAGCAGCCAAGATCTGGGGACTAGCGGGGGCACAGATACGCAGTATTTT
CDR3 protein: CASSQDLGTSGGTDTQYF

J gene: TRBJ2-7
V gene: TRBV2
D gene: -
clone size: once
CDR3 DNA: TGTGCCAGCTCTCCTCAGGGCTCCGGGTCGGCCGAGCAGTACTTC
CDR3 protein: CASSPQGSGSAEQYF

J gene: TRBJ1-1
V gene: TRBV6-2/TRBV6-3
D gene: -
clone size: few
CDR3 DNA: TGTGCCAGCAGCCCTGTTCTTGGCAGTCCGAACACTGAAGCTTTCTTT
CDR3 protein: CASSPVLGSPNTEAFF

J gene: TRBJ2-7
V gene: TRBV25-1
D gene: -
clone size: -
CDR3 DNA: TGTGCCAGCATGGACTCCTTATTCTACGAGCAGTACTTC
CDR3 protein: CASMDSLFYEQYF

J gene: TRBJ2-7
V gene: TRBV11-3
D gene: -
clone size: once
CDR3 DNA: TGTGCCAGCAGCATACAGGGAGGCAGTACCTACGAGCAGTACTTC
CDR3 protein: CASSIQGGSTYEQYF

J gene: TRBJ2-5
V gene: TRBV6-5
D gene: -
clone size: -
CDR3 DNA: TGTGCCAGCACGGGGGTACAGACCCAGTACTTC
CDR3 protein: CASTGVQTQYF

J gene: TRBJ2-3
V gene: TRBV2
D gene: TRBD1
clone size: -
CDR3 DNA: TGTGCCAGCAGTGATGATTCCGGGACAGGGGAGGGTACGCAGTATTTT
CDR3 protein: CASSDDSGTGEGTQYF

J gene: TRBJ2-7
V gene: TRBV23-1
D gene: -
clone size: -
CDR3 DNA: TGCGCCAGCAGTCACCCCCCCTACGAGCAGTACTTC
CDR3 protein: CASSHPPYEQYF

J gene: TRBJ1-1
V gene: TRBV7-2
D gene: -
clone size: -
CDR3 DNA: TGTGCCAGCAGATTGGGACATCTGAACACTGAAGCTTTCTTT
CDR3 protein: CASRLGHLNTEAFF

J gene: TRBJ1-1
V gene: TRBV5-4
D gene: -
clone size: -
CDR3 DNA: TGTGCCAGCAGCCTTGGAACTGAAGCTTTCTTT
CDR3 protein: CASSLGTEAFF

J gene: TRBJ2-3
V gene: TRBV30
D gene: -
clone size: -
CDR3 DNA: TGTGCCTGGACGCGGGGCGGTACAGATACGCAGTATTTT
CDR3 protein: CAWTRGGTDTQYF

J gene: TRBJ2-3
V gene: TRBV11-3
D gene: -
clone size: -
CDR3 DNA: TGTGCCAGCAGCCCGGGGACGGTCACAGATACGCAGTATTTT
CDR3 protein: CASSPGTVTDTQYF